The following is a TCR beta chain sequence with its context. Its antigen is currently unknown. Germline is not matched at one junction end, which may reflect a read error. This sample is drawn from a study of circulating CD8 cells and anti-PD-1 response in melanoma. The wider study: Non-responders showed stable or progressive disease; responders showed complete or partial response.

The germline gives CDR1 SGHVS, CDR2 FQNEAQ. The length of the CDR3 is 13 residues. General study points: The cohort mixed treatment-naive and previously treated patients. Clonotype sharing was highest between DPOS and TIGIT subsets.

TCR libraries were prepared from approximately 15 ng of total RNA with the QIAseq Immune Repertoire TCR panel. One entry per CDR3 protein results from TCRdb running MiXCR on the reads. The profile shows about 1,200 distinct CDR3 sequences, over 9.5% of them singletons. Live CD3+CD8+TCRalphabeta+ cells were sorted into four subsets by PD-1 and/or TIGIT. The source of this sequence is a human donor with melanoma. Sequences were derived from CD8+ T cells from PBMCs, sampled at baseline or after one month of anti-PD-1 therapy (not recorded which). This chain joins TRBV7-8 and TRBJ2-1, with no clear D. The CDR3 nucleotides are TGTGCCAACAGCTTAGTGGCGTACAATGAGCAGTTCTTC. It encodes CANSLVAYNEQFF.